Below, 30 T cell receptor beta chains from the same sample are listed, as sequenced in a study of shared clonotypes between healthy human individuals. Profiling relied on immunoSEQ multiplex PCR, and the TCRdb table lists in-frame clones only, not all of them. The sample consists of roughly 600,000 clones, roughly 98% of them appearing once. CD8 cells regarded as naive lacked CD45RO, were positively chosen for CCR7, and omitted terminally differentiated effector memory CD45RA+ cells. Sequencing was carried out using naive CD8+ T cells sorted from blood. These receptors all come from a man between 25 and 39 years old in good health.

J is TRBJ2-6 and V is TRBV4-1, with unresolved D. The CDR3 totals 16 residues. V was pared by 5 bases and J by 5 bases, with 16 bases between. CDR1 and CDR2 (germline): MGHRA, YSYEKL. DNA for the CDR3: TGCGCCAGCAGCTCCGAACCACAAAGTCGGGCCAACGTCCTGACTTTC. It yields the protein CASSSEPQSRANVLTF.

This clone was observed a single time. V and J are TRBV7-2 and TRBJ2-5, with 8 nucleotides matching TRBD2. Germline V gene data show CDR1 as SGHTA and CDR2 as FQGNSA. V gave up 6 bases and J gave up 1 base; unmatched junction bases: 7. The CDR3 length is 15 residues. CDR3 sequence: CASSLREGIQETQYF. The CDR3 bases are TGTGCCAGCAGTCTTCGGGAGGGGATCCAAGAGACCCAGTACTTC.

V is TRBV11-3 and J is TRBJ2-2; D may be TRBD2 (5 bases). The CDR3 is 13 amino acids. CDR1 SGHNT and CDR2 YENEEA come from the germline V gene. V was pared by 5 bases and J by 9 bases, with 13 bases between. CDR3 nucleotides: TGTGCCAGCAGCCTTAGCGTGGGAAGGGAGCTGTTTTTT. Residues: CASSLSVGRELFF.

The gene calls are TRBV11-2 and TRBJ2-2; 7 bases match TRBD2. CDR3 length: 17 amino acids. From germline, CDR1 is SGHAT and CDR2 FQNNGV. Germline trimming cut 3 bases from V and 6 bases from J; bases unmatched to any gene: 13. CDR3 protein: CASSLLASAGPSGELFF. The CDR3 region has the DNA TGTGCCAGCAGCTTGTTGGCGTCAGCGGGACCGTCCGGGGAGCTGTTTTTT.

The count of this clone is one. The chain is built from TRBV7-9 and TRBJ1-5, with 8 bases fitting TRBD1. With V trimmed by 3 bases and J by 5 bases, 6 bases remained unmatched. Per germline, CDR1 SEHNR and CDR2 FQNEAQ (reference sequence). This CDR3 contains 15 residues. Here the CDR3 reads CASSFLGQGDQPQHF. CDR3 nucleotide sequence: TGTGCCAGCAGCTTCCTCGGACAGGGAGATCAGCCCCAGCATTTT.

The chain combines TRBV4-1 with TRBJ2-1; D unresolved. The CDR3 length is 17 residues. Germline V gene data show CDR1 as MGHRA and CDR2 as YSYEKL. Trimming took 0 bases from V and 2 from J, leaving 14 bases between them. DNA for the CDR3: TGCGCCAGCAGCCAAGATCGTGGGCCAGAGACCTACAATGAGCAGTTCTTC. This translates into CASSQDRGPETYNEQFF.

The V and J genes are TRBV5-1 and TRBJ2-3, with 11 nucleotides matching TRBD2. Trimming cost V 2 bases and J 2 bases; bases outside gene matches: 4. CDR1 and CDR2 from the germline V gene are SGHRS and YFSETQ. The CDR3 length is 16 residues. The CDR3 bases are TGCGCCAGCAGCTTTAGCGGGAGGGTAATCACAGATACGCAGTATTTT. Its protein product is CASSFSGRVITDTQYF.

This clone has a single count. The chain recombines TRBV2 with TRBJ2-7; D unresolved. The CDR3 totals 16 residues. The V gene's germline CDR1 is SNHLY and CDR2 FYNNEI. V shed 1 base and J shed 1 base, with 14 bases lying between them. This chain's CDR3 is CASSEVPSLISYEQYF. The CDR3, as DNA: TGTGCCAGCAGTGAAGTCCCTTCGCTAATATCCTACGAGCAGTACTTC.

The sample holds one count of this clone. The chain carries TRBV20-1 and TRBJ2-7; D remains unclear. Germline values: CDR1 DFQATT, CDR2 SNEGSKA (reference sequence). V lost 2 bases and J 3 bases, leaving 5 bases between the germline ends. There are 11 residues in the CDR3. The DNA of the CDR3 is TGCAGTGCTAGATGGTACTACGAGCAGTACTTC. It yields the protein CSARWYYEQYF.

V usage is TRBV27 and J usage is TRBJ2-7; 7 nucleotides line up with TRBD1. Germline V gene data show CDR1 as MNHEY and CDR2 as SMNVEV (reference sequence). The V segment lost 5 bases and the J segment 6 bases; nucleotides outside the gene matches: 4. The CDR3 is 12 amino acids. CDR3 sequence reads: CASSQGGFEQYF. As DNA, the CDR3 is TGTGCCAGCAGTCAAGGGGGCTTCGAGCAGTACTTC.

This sequence joins TRBV5-1 and TRBJ1-1, with 7 bases fitting TRBD1. There are 16 residues in the CDR3. Germline V gene lookup returns CDR1 SGHRS and CDR2 YFSETQ. V was clipped by 3 bases and J by 3 bases; unmatched bases: 11. CDR3 nucleotide sequence: TGCGCCAGCAGCTACCAAACGGACAGGAGTGACACTGAAGCTTTCTTT. Translation: CASSYQTDRSDTEAFF.

This chain links TRBV19 with TRBJ2-7, with D possibly being TRBD1 (6 bases). Germline V gene data show CDR1 as LNHDA and CDR2 as SQIVND (reference sequence). The CDR3 contains 12 residues. V lost 11 bases, J lost 0 bases, and 11 bases lay in between. The CDR3 DNA sequence: TGTGCCGTACAGGGATCCTCCTACGAGCAGTACTTC. Amino acids: CAVQGSSYEQYF.

The rearrangement links TRBV28 to TRBJ2-3, with 12 bases identical to TRBD2. V was pared by 6 bases and J by 0 bases, with 10 bases of the junction left unmatched. Germline V gene data show CDR1 as MDHEN and CDR2 as SYDVKM. The CDR3 is 18 amino acids. CDR3 residues: CASSPGLAGLVSTDTQYF. DNA for the CDR3: TGTGCCAGCAGCCCCGGACTAGCGGGGTTGGTTAGCACAGATACGCAGTATTTT.

This clone was recorded only once. The rearrangement joins TRBV7-9 to TRBJ1-1; D is unclear. The CDR3 is 15 residues long. The germline V gene has CDR1 SEHNR and CDR2 FQNEAQ (reference sequence). V lost 4 bases, J lost 1 base, and 13 bases lay in between. CDR3 amino acids: CASSSLLVGNTEAFF. The CDR3 bases are TGTGCCAGCAGCTCCCTCTTGGTGGGGAACACTGAAGCTTTCTTT.

For this clone: Germline is not matched at one junction end, which may reflect a read error. The chain uses TRBV5-1 and TRBJ2-1; 10 bases line up with TRBD1. CDR1 and CDR2 from the germline V gene are SGHRS and YFSETQ. The CDR3 loop spans 11 amino acids. CDR3 sequence reads: CASSSGTGVLF. The CDR3 DNA reads TGCGCCAGCAGCTCCGGGACAGGGGTCCTCTTC.

The rearrangement uses TRBV2 and TRBJ2-1; the D gene is possibly TRBD2 (5 bases). This CDR3 is 11 amino acids long. CDR1 and CDR2 from the germline V gene are SNHLY and FYNNEI. The V end was cut by 10 bases, the J end by 9 bases, with 13 bases between. Written as DNA, the CDR3 is TGTGCCACAGGACTTAGCACTGAGCAGTTCTTC. Residues: CATGLSTEQFF.

The V and J genes are TRBV4-1 and TRBJ2-1; 8 bases align to TRBD2. V shed 1 base and J 4 bases; nucleotides not matched to a gene: 6. Germline V gene sequence: CDR1 MGHRA, CDR2 YSYEKL. The CDR3 runs 16 residues. The CDR3 coding sequence is TGCGCCAGCAGCCAAGGAGGGGCGGGAGGATACAATGAGCAGTTCTTC. Residues: CASSQGGAGGYNEQFF.

This clone has a single count. V usage is TRBV29-1 and J usage is TRBJ2-3, with unresolved D. Per the germline V gene, CDR1 is SQVTM and CDR2 is ANQGSEA. The CDR3 is 13 amino acids. V was shortened by 4 bases and J by 0 bases, with 8 bases between the two germline ends. The CDR3 loop reads CSVVPLSTDTQYF. The CDR3 DNA reads as TGCAGCGTTGTCCCACTTAGCACAGATACGCAGTATTTT.

The rearrangement links TRBV7-9 to TRBJ2-7; 8 bases align to TRBD1. This CDR3 is built from 13 residues. J lost 3 bases, V lost 5 bases, and 3 bases had no gene match. Looked up from germline, CDR1 is SEHNR and CDR2 is FQNEAQ (reference sequence). CDR3 DNA: TGTGCCAGCAGCCCAGACAGGGGCTACGAGCAGTACTTC. Translation gives CASSPDRGYEQYF.

This clone appeared a single time. This sequence joins TRBV4-1 and TRBJ2-7; 9 bases match TRBD1. Looked up from germline, CDR1 is MGHRA and CDR2 is YSYEKL. This CDR3 comprises 17 residues. With 0 bases clipped from V and 3 bases from J, the junction kept 9 bases outside the gene matches. Here the CDR3 reads CASSQDKQGQGYYEQYF. CDR3 coding DNA: TGCGCCAGCAGCCAAGATAAGCAAGGACAGGGGTACTACGAGCAGTACTTC.

The chain has TRBV9 and TRBJ2-2; 7 bases agree with TRBD1. V was clipped by 2 bases and J by 8 bases; unmatched bases: 12. CDR1 is SGDLS, CDR2 YYNGEE, per germline. The CDR3 is made up of 16 amino acids. As DNA, the CDR3 is TGTGCCAGCAGCGTCAGTCGAGACAGGGTTTTGGGGGAGCTGTTTTTT. It translates to CASSVSRDRVLGELFF.

The gene calls are TRBV5-6 and TRBJ2-5; D might be TRBD1 (5 bases). The CDR3 contains 13 residues. Per germline, CDR1 SGHDT and CDR2 YYEEEE. Trimming removed 4 bases at V and 1 base at J, with 8 bases between. The CDR3 DNA reads as TGTGCCAGCAGCCACCAGGGCCAAGAGACCCAGTACTTC. Its translation is CASSHQGQETQYF.

The chain joins TRBV7-6 to TRBJ2-7, with D hard to call. Germline V lookup: CDR1 SGHVS, CDR2 FNYEAQ. The CDR3 has 14 amino acids. The ends were cut back, 5 bases at V and 0 bases at J, with 11 bases in the middle. The CDR3 region is CASSTTTDSYEQYF. CDR3 in DNA: TGTGCCAGCAGCACAACAACCGACTCCTACGAGCAGTACTTC.

This clone was detected only once. This sequence joins TRBV28 and TRBJ2-5, with 9 positions matching TRBD1. Trimming removed 7 bases from V and 5 bases from J; junction bases left unmatched: 5. The length of the CDR3 is 13 residues. Germline CDR1 and CDR2: MDHEN and SYDVKM. CDR3: CASNGGTGETQYF. For the CDR3, the DNA is TGTGCCAGCAACGGGGGGACAGGGGAGACCCAGTACTTC.

The chain carries TRBV2 and TRBJ2-1, with a possible D match to TRBD1 (5 bases). With 0 bases removed from V and 13 bases from J, the gap between germline ends came to 13 bases. The germline gives CDR1 SNHLY, CDR2 FYNNEI. This CDR3 spans 13 amino acids. CDR3 protein: CASSEAGQVRQFF. The CDR3 DNA reads TGTGCCAGCAGTGAAGCGGGGCAGGTCAGACAGTTCTTC. The whole variable domain, filled in from reference TRBV2 and TRBJ2-1, reads EPEVTQTPSHQVTQMGQEVILRCVPISNHLYFYWYRQILGQKVEFLVSFYNNEISEKSEIFDDQFSVERPDGSNFTLKIRSTKLEDSAMYFCASSEAGQVRQFFGPGTRLTVL.

The J gene is TRBJ2-1, the V gene TRBV10-3, with TRBD2 identical over 13 bases. The CDR3 is 19 residues long. The V and J ends lost 4 bases and 0 bases, in that order; junction bases with no gene match: 9. Germline CDR1 ENHRY, CDR2 SYGVKD. The CDR3 protein is CAISGTGTSGTSSYNEQFF. DNA for the CDR3: TGTGCCATCAGTGGTACCGGGACTAGCGGGACGAGCTCCTACAATGAGCAGTTCTTC.

The CDR3 bases are TGTGCCAGCAGTTTGCCCCTGGCCTACGAGCAGTACTTC. It specifies CASSLPLAYEQYF. The V gene is TRBV28, the J gene TRBJ2-7; D ambiguous. The germline CDR1 and CDR2 sequences are MDHEN and SYDVKM. Trimming left V 3 bases short and J 2 bases short, with 8 bases between. This CDR3 has 13 residues.

This clone was recorded once. The V and J genes are TRBV7-2 and TRBJ2-3; maybe TRBD1 (5 bases). CDR3 size: 17 residues. Trimming removed 4 bases from V and 0 bases from J, with 17 bases in between. Germline V gene lookup returns CDR1 SGHTA and CDR2 FQGNSA. In DNA form, the CDR3 reads TGTGCCAGCAGCTCCCCGGCAGGGTTCGCTAGCACAGATACGCAGTATTTT. Its protein product is CASSSPAGFASTDTQYF.

V gene TRBV29-1 combines with J gene TRBJ2-1, with TRBD2 matching over 9 bases. After removal of 6 bases from V and 0 bases from J, the junction contained 12 bases not matched to a gene. This CDR3 has 17 residues. Per germline, CDR1 SQVTM and CDR2 ANQGSEA. The CDR3 DNA follows: TGCAGCGTCAGTGGGCTAGCGGGAAAGAGCTCCTACAATGAGCAGTTCTTC. It specifies CSVSGLAGKSSYNEQFF.

The V call is TRBV30, the J call TRBJ2-3, with D perhaps given as TRBD1 or TRBD2 (6 bases each). Germline CDR1 and CDR2: GTSNPN and SVGIG (reference sequence). V was cut by 2 bases and J by 2 bases, with 11 bases left in between. This CDR3 has 14 residues. The CDR3 spells CAWSYGGLTDTQYF. Here the CDR3 DNA reads TGTGCCTGGAGTTATGGGGGGCTCACAGATACGCAGTATTTT.